This note documents a single T cell receptor (beta chain) sequence. This sample is part of a study of shared clonotypes between healthy human individuals. Across the whole study: Per donor, three plates held CD4 naive cells, three held CD4 memory, two held CD8 naive and one held CD8 memory.

Some clones are missing from TCRdb's copy, which holds only in-frame ones; the method was immunoSEQ multiplex PCR. This repertoire shows about 800,000 clones, roughly 96% found once; its top ten account for about 0.25%. Germline-derived CDR1 and CDR2 are SQVTM and ANQGSEA. The CDR3 spans 14 residues. The V and J ends lost 4 bases and 6 bases, in that order; junction bases with no gene match: 7. Only CD45RO-negative cells positively selected for CCR7 counted as naive CD8 cells, so terminally differentiated effector memory CD45RA+ cells were excluded. Healthy HIV-negative adults with no recent acute infections or vaccinations were recruited as donors.

The sequence was collected from a man aged 25 to 45 in good health. Sequences were obtained from naive CD8+ T cells sorted from blood. The chain links TRBV29-1 to TRBJ2-3, with 10 bases identical to TRBD2. Here the CDR3 DNA reads TGCAGCGTTGCCTCTAGCGGGAGAATGGATACGCAGTATTTT. Protein sequence: CSVASSGRMDTQYF.